Presented here are 9 T cell receptor beta chains from one specimen sequenced in a study of cytomegalovirus exposure and HLA in healthy donors. Method: immunoSEQ multiplex PCR; TCRdb's copy keeps in-frame clones and lacks some. Here the sample spans 95,000 to 120,000 clones, under 85% being singletons. The sequencing sample was made of PBMCs. These receptors came from a woman between 18 and 29 years old in good health and CMV-seronegative.

This chain links TRBV19 with TRBJ1-1; no clear D. Germline loops: CDR1 LNHDA, CDR2 SQIVND (reference sequence). This CDR3 is built from 14 residues. V shed 4 bases and J shed 2 bases, with 11 bases lying between them. In nucleotides, the CDR3 is TGTGCCAGTAGTAACCGGGTTCTAAACACTGAAGCTTTCTTT. This encodes CASSNRVLNTEAFF.

This chain connects TRBV6-5 to TRBJ2-7, with 7 bases matching TRBD2. J gave up 6 bases and V 6 bases, and 8 bases lay outside the gene matches. The CDR3 runs 13 residues. From germline, CDR1 is MNHEY and CDR2 SVGAGI. CDR3 residues: CASSPRGVGEQYF. CDR3 DNA: TGTGCCAGCAGCCCACGGGGGGTCGGCGAGCAGTACTTC.

This chain connects TRBV6-5 to TRBJ2-3; D may be TRBD1 (6 bases). Germline lookup yields CDR1 MNHEY and CDR2 SVGAGI. Trimming took 6 bases from V and 6 from J, leaving 16 bases between them. The CDR3 is 14 amino acids. DNA of the CDR3: TGTGCCAGCAGGAGGGCCAGGGGTTTTGATACGCAGTATTTT. Encoded protein: CASRRARGFDTQYF.

The chain carries TRBV4-1 and TRBJ1-5; D possibly corresponds to TRBD1 (6 bases). The length of the CDR3 is 20 residues. V lost 1 base, J lost 4 bases, and 26 bases lay in between. Germline V lookup: CDR1 MGHRA, CDR2 YSYEKL. This CDR3 reads CASSQGTVFSALSGNQPQHF. CDR3 coding DNA: TGCGCCAGCAGCCAAGGGACAGTTTTCAGTGCTTTATCAGGAAATCAGCCCCAGCATTTT.

The V gene is TRBV6-5, the J gene TRBJ1-5; D is unresolved. CDR1 and CDR2 from the germline V gene are MNHEY and SVGAGI. CDR3 length equals 13 residues. Trimming took off 8 bases at V and 1 base at J, with 9 bases between the two ends. The CDR3 DNA reads TGTGCCAGCGAGAGGGAGAGCAATCAGCCCCAGCATTTT. Translated: CASERESNQPQHF.

The rearrangement joins TRBV30 to TRBJ2-3; perhaps TRBD1 as D (5 bases). CDR1 GTSNPN and CDR2 SVGIG come from the germline V gene (reference sequence). The V gene lost 4 bases and the J gene lost 4 bases, with 15 bases spanning the gap. CDR3 length: 14 amino acids. The CDR3 sequence: CAWNGQGGSDTQYF. The CDR3 nucleotides read TGTGCCTGGAATGGGCAGGGTGGGTCAGATACGCAGTATTTT.

The chain combines TRBV27 with TRBJ2-5; TRBD1 matches 8 bases. Germline loops: CDR1 MNHEY, CDR2 SMNVEV (reference sequence). This CDR3 is 15 amino acids long. V lost 8 bases and J lost 0; bases outside the gene matches: 8. The CDR3 sequence is CASGSRDRYQETQYF. CDR3 DNA sequence: TGTGCCAGCGGATCCCGGGACAGGTACCAAGAGACCCAGTACTTC.

The rearrangement uses TRBV6-6 and TRBJ2-1; 8 bases are shared with TRBD1. The V and J ends lost 6 bases and 1 base, in that order; junction bases with no gene match: 5. This CDR3 has 15 residues. Germline V gene sequence: CDR1 MNHNY, CDR2 SVGAGI (reference sequence). CDR3 loop: CASRPGGRSYNEQFF. As DNA, the CDR3 is TGTGCCAGCAGACCAGGGGGCCGGTCCTACAATGAGCAGTTCTTC.

V is TRBV7-3 and J is TRBJ2-2, with D unclear. CDR1 and CDR2 from the germline V gene are SGHTA and FQGTGA. Trimming shortened V by 2 bases and J by 4 bases, and 8 bases separated the two germline ends. The CDR3 is 14 residues long. DNA of the CDR3: TGTGCCAGCAGCTTAGACACCATCACCGGGGAGCTGTTTTTT. This sequence encodes CASSLDTITGELFF.